What follows are 14 T cell receptor beta chains derived from one specimen sequenced in a study of graft-versus-host responses after intestinal transplantation. Measured with immunoSEQ multiplex PCR; TCRdb has only the in-frame clones, and not every one. Of about 90,000 clones listed, 94% were seen once; the top ten hold 0.15% to 0.2%. No antigen has been assigned to these receptors. This sample comprised unstimulated CD4+ T cells sorted from spleen or lymph node cells, obtained before transplant. The receptor set was obtained from a human donor who was the organ donor for an intestinal transplant.

For this clone: Compared with germline, one end of the junction differs, possibly owing to a read error. The V and J genes are TRBV10-3 and TRBJ2-2; the D gene is possibly TRBD2 (5 bases). The CDR3 is 14 residues long. The germline V gene encodes CDR1 ENHRY and CDR2 SYGVKD. The CDR3 nucleotides read TGTGCCATCAATGAGGGAATAGGGACCGGGGAGCTGTTTTTT. Encoded protein: CAINEGIGTGELFF.

This chain connects TRBV6-5 to TRBJ1-2, with a possible D match to TRBD1 (6 bases). The CDR3 is 14 amino acids. The V gene's germline CDR1 is MNHEY and CDR2 SVGAGI. V was cut by 5 bases and J by 4 bases, with 14 bases left in between. The CDR3 DNA reads TGTGCCAGCAGTGAGCAACAGGGTAGCTATGGCTACACCTTC. Its translation is CASSEQQGSYGYTF.

V gene TRBV29-1 combines with J gene TRBJ1-1, with D unclear. Per the germline V gene, CDR1 is SQVTM and CDR2 is ANQGSEA. The CDR3 spans 13 residues. Trimming removed 6 bases at V and 1 base at J, with 12 bases between. CDR3 residues: CSVRRASNTEAFF. The CDR3 DNA follows: TGCAGCGTGCGCCGGGCCTCGAACACTGAAGCTTTCTTT.

The chain has TRBV15 and TRBJ2-1; D is ambiguous. The germline V gene encodes CDR1 LNHNV and CDR2 YYDKDF (reference sequence). The CDR3 totals 17 residues. V lost 0 bases to trimming and J lost 0 bases, with 12 bases between them. CDR3 region: CATSRDPQRTSYNEQFF. The CDR3 nucleotides are TGTGCCACCAGCAGAGACCCGCAGAGGACCTCCTACAATGAGCAGTTCTTC.

This chain joins TRBV4-2 and TRBJ1-3; D not certain. Germline CDR1 LGHNA, CDR2 YNFKEQ. V was shortened by 1 base and J by 0 bases, with 10 bases between the two germline ends. This CDR3 has 16 residues. CDR3 in DNA: TGTGCCAGCAGCCAAGCGATGGAGTACTCTGGAAACACCATATATTTT. This encodes CASSQAMEYSGNTIYF.

This chain links TRBV11-2 with TRBJ1-1, with TRBD1 matching over 9 bases. The germline V gene has CDR1 SGHAT and CDR2 FQNNGV. Trimming removed 3 bases from V and 11 bases from J; junction bases left unmatched: 4. The CDR3 runs to 12 residues. The CDR3 region has the DNA TGTGCCAGCAGCTTCGGGACAGGGCCTGCTTTCTTT. This sequence encodes CASSFGTGPAFF.

This chain uses TRBV5-1 with TRBJ2-7; 9 bases align to TRBD1. The tail of the sequence fits TRBJ2-5 better, so the J call may be wrong. The CDR3 extends over 15 amino acids. Germline-derived CDR1 and CDR2 are SGHRS and YFSETQ. In DNA, the CDR3 is TGCGCCAGCAGCTTCGTCCCGGGACAGGGAGAGACCCAGTACTTC. Residues: CASSFVPGQGETQYF.

The chain has TRBV6-6 and TRBJ1-2, with D unclear. V lost 2 bases and J lost 0, with 7 bases in between. There are 14 residues in the CDR3. Germline loops: CDR1 MNHNY, CDR2 SVGAGI (reference sequence). The CDR3 spells CASSYRAANYGYTF. DNA for the CDR3: TGTGCCAGCAGTTACAGGGCTGCTAACTATGGCTACACCTTC.

The chain uses TRBV28 and TRBJ1-2; D possibly corresponds to TRBD1 (6 bases). The CDR3 runs to 13 residues. Germline CDR1 MDHEN, CDR2 SYDVKM. V lost 5 bases and J 3 bases, leaving 10 bases between the germline ends. The CDR3 protein is CASSKQGDYGYTF. The CDR3 nucleotides read TGTGCCAGCAGTAAACAGGGTGACTATGGCTACACCTTC.

This chain links TRBV28 with TRBJ2-7; possibly TRBD1 for D (6 bases). This CDR3 comprises 15 residues. CDR1 MDHEN and CDR2 SYDVKM come from the germline V gene. Trimming shortened V by 5 bases and J by 3 bases, and 17 bases separated the two germline ends. The CDR3 region has the DNA TGTGCCAGCAGTCTATATCGGGACAAATACTACGAGCAGTACTTC. It is translated as CASSLYRDKYYEQYF.

The CDR3 spells CASSRTRGAYEQYF. In nucleotides, the CDR3 is TGTGCCAGCAGTCGGACTAGAGGGGCCTACGAGCAGTACTTC. This chain connects TRBV2 to TRBJ2-7; 7 nucleotides agree with TRBD2. Trimming cost V 5 bases and J 2 bases; bases outside gene matches: 6. The CDR3 has 14 amino acids. The germline V gene has CDR1 SNHLY and CDR2 FYNNEI.

This chain links TRBV7-9 with TRBJ2-2; 8 bases match TRBD1. V lost 2 bases and J lost 3; bases outside the gene matches: 8. The germline V gene encodes CDR1 SEHNR and CDR2 FQNEAQ (reference sequence). The CDR3 is 17 amino acids. The CDR3 bases are TGTGCCAGCAGCTTACCTTCGACAGGGGTCCACACCGGGGAGCTGTTTTTT. Protein sequence: CASSLPSTGVHTGELFF.

The rearrangement links TRBV7-2 to TRBJ2-3; 10 bases align to TRBD1. CDR3 length: 15 residues. CDR1 is SGHTA and CDR2 is FQGNSA in the germline V gene. The V and J ends lost 5 bases and 4 bases, in that order; junction bases with no gene match: 6. The CDR3 loop is CASSEGGQGADTQYF. The CDR3 DNA is TGTGCCAGCAGCGAAGGCGGACAGGGGGCAGATACGCAGTATTTT.

CDR3 sequence (DNA): TGCGCCAGCAGCTTGAGTATGCGACAGGGCACAGATACGCAGTATTTT. Translating it yields CASSLSMRQGTDTQYF. The rearrangement links TRBV5-1 to TRBJ2-3; tentatively, D is TRBD1 (6 bases). This CDR3 spans 16 amino acids. The germline CDR1 and CDR2 sequences are SGHRS and YFSETQ. Trimming removed 1 base from V and 1 base from J, with 13 bases in between.